This T cell receptor (beta chain) was sequenced during a study of blood T cells in healthy people across ages. Notes on the study in general: A roughly linear age-dependent decrease characterized TCR beta diversity per million T cells. In these data, TCR beta diversity tracked strongly with naive T cell percentage.

Primers used in a second PCR of roughly 7 to 12 cycles were a sample-barcoded 5' primer and a J-beta primer mix. Each TCR beta cDNA got a 12-nucleotide random molecular identifier. TCRdb reanalysed the 5' RACE reads using MiXCR and keeps one entry per CDR3 protein. In the table there are 650,000 to 1,000,000 distinct CDR3 sequences, 36% of which are singletons. The CDR3 is 16 residues long. V lost 5 bases to trimming and J lost 4 bases, with 21 bases between them. This clonotype was seen a few times. Its matching antigen is unknown. This rearrangement joins TRBV12-3 or TRBV12-4 to TRBJ2-7; D is perhaps TRBD2 (5 bases). Specimen: blood. The sequence derives from a man aged 18 to 30 in good health. CDR3 sequence (DNA): TGTGCCAGCAGTCCTGACGGGCTAGCTGGCTCTTACGAGCAGTACTTC. It yields the protein CASSPDGLAGSYEQYF.